A single sample gave rise to the 25 T cell receptor beta chains below, sequenced in a study of T cells in Graves' hyperthyroidism and ophthalmopathy. The TCR beta CDR3 regions underwent amplification using RNA transcripts as the source. During a first-round RT-PCR of the TCR CDR3, the HTBI primer set was used. TCRdb re-called the multiplex PCR reads through MiXCR, storing one row per CDR3 protein. The sample holds about 520,000 distinct CDR3 sequences, about 24% seen once. Input material: blood. The receptors here all came from a young woman with Graves' ophthalmopathy.

On this clonotype itself: A much larger clone is a single base away; this may be a read error. V gene TRBV27 combines with J gene TRBJ1-1; possible D gene TRBD1, 6 bases. Trimming cost V 0 bases and J 10 bases, with 15 bases left between them. This CDR3 has 14 residues. Germline-derived CDR1 and CDR2 are MNHEY and SMNVEV (reference sequence). CDR3 loop: CASSLSRTGFTAFF. The CDR3 coding sequence is TGTGCCAGCAGTTTATCGCGAACAGGGTTCACAGCTTTCTTT.

Points on this clonotype: Given a much more abundant clone one base away, this may be a read error. This chain joins TRBV29-1 and TRBJ1-1; D remains ambiguous. The germline V gene has CDR1 SQVTM and CDR2 ANQGSEA. CDR3 length equals 11 residues. The CDR3 bases are TGCAGCGTTGATTTTGGTCATTCGGCTTGCTTT. Translating gives CSVDFGHSACF.

This clonotype was seen at least ten times. The V call is TRBV18, the J call TRBJ2-5; the D call may be TRBD1 or TRBD2 (5 bases each). The CDR3 is 15 amino acids. CDR1 and CDR2 from the germline V gene are KGHSH and LQKENI. Trimming stripped 3 bases from V and 5 bases from J, with 16 bases between. CDR3 DNA: TGTGCCAGCTCACCCCGGAGAGGGGCACACGAGACCCAGTACTTC. Protein product: CASSPRRGAHETQYF.

This clonotype was seen repeatedly, ten times or more. The J gene is TRBJ2-5, the V gene TRBV7-2; no clear D gene. Germline V gene sequence: CDR1 SGHTA, CDR2 FQGNSA. The V end was cut by 2 bases, the J end by 4 bases, with 5 bases between. The CDR3 has 12 residues. CDR3 loop: CASSLFLETQYF. CDR3 in DNA: TGTGCCAGCAGCTTATTTTTAGAGACCCAGTACTTC.

This clonotype was recorded at least ten times. V is TRBV6-5 and J is TRBJ1-5; D is unresolved. The CDR3 contains 15 residues. The germline gives CDR1 MNHEY, CDR2 SVGAGI. Trimming took off 0 bases at V and 0 bases at J, with 6 bases between the two ends. The CDR3 nucleotides are TGTGCCAGCAGTTACTCGAGGAATAGCAATCAGCCCCAGCATTTT. It yields the protein CASSYSRNSNQPQHF.

This clonotype was observed a few times. The chain joins TRBV7-3 to TRBJ1-2; 10 nucleotides match TRBD1. The CDR3 runs 13 residues. V lost 5 bases and J lost 7; bases outside the gene matches: 4. Germline V gives CDR1 SGHTA, CDR2 FQGTGA. The CDR3: CASSPGTGAGYTF. The CDR3 DNA sequence: TGTGCCAGCAGCCCGGGGACAGGGGCTGGCTACACCTTC.

This clonotype appeared many times. The gene calls are TRBV6-5 and TRBJ1-2; D call uncertain. Germline V CDR1 and CDR2: MNHEY, SVGAGI. The V gene lost 0 bases and the J gene lost 6 bases, with 14 bases spanning the gap. There are 15 residues in the CDR3. The CDR3 DNA is TGTGCCAGCAGTTACTCTTTCGAGGGCAGTAATGGCTACACCTTC. Its translation is CASSYSFEGSNGYTF.

This clonotype was counted many times. The chain has TRBV12-3 or TRBV12-4 and TRBJ1-1, with a weak D call TRBD1 (6 bases). The CDR3 loop spans 14 amino acids. The germline V and J ends were trimmed by 7 bases and 0 bases, with 12 bases remaining between them. This CDR3 reads CASTRGPMNTEAFF. The DNA for the CDR3 is TGTGCCAGCACCAGGGGACCTATGAACACTGAAGCTTTCTTT.

This clonotype was seen only a few times. The chain links TRBV18 to TRBJ2-7; 8 bases are a match to TRBD1. CDR3 size: 15 residues. The germline CDR1 and CDR2 sequences are KGHSH and LQKENI. With V trimmed by 3 bases and J by 1 base, 5 bases remained unmatched. DNA for the CDR3: TGTGCCAGCTCACCCGGACAGGGATTTTCCTACGAGCAGTACTTC. This codes for CASSPGQGFSYEQYF.

This clonotype was observed a few times. The chain employs TRBV7-3 and TRBJ2-7, with 10 bases aligning to TRBD2. Losses at the gene ends were 5 bases for V and 7 bases for J; bases not matched to a gene: 5. Germline V gene data show CDR1 as SGHTA and CDR2 as FQGTGA. The CDR3 covers 13 residues. The CDR3: CASSPGLASEQYF. DNA for the CDR3: TGTGCCAGCAGCCCGGGACTAGCGAGTGAGCAGTACTTC.

This clonotype appeared many times. The V gene is TRBV12-3 or TRBV12-4, the J gene TRBJ1-5, with D unclear. The germline V and J ends were trimmed by 7 bases and 4 bases, with 8 bases remaining between them. The CDR3 contains 12 residues. As DNA, the CDR3 is TGTGCCAGCACCTATTCGAATCAGCCCCAGCATTTT. The encoded protein is CASTYSNQPQHF.

In regard to this clonotype: A much bigger clone sits one base away, suggesting this may be a read error. The genes are TRBV12-3 or TRBV12-4 and TRBJ1-5, with 8 bases fitting TRBD1. The CDR3 is 12 residues long. V gave up 6 bases and J gave up 5 bases; unmatched junction bases: 0. This chain's CDR3 is CASRTGDQPQHF. CDR3 coding DNA: TGTGCCAGCAGGACAGGGGATCAGCCCCAGCATTTT.

The gene calls are TRBV5-1 and TRBJ1-1; weak D call: TRBD1 (6 bases). CDR3 length: 16 residues. Looked up from germline, CDR1 is SGHRS and CDR2 is YFSETQ. The V gene lost 2 bases and the J gene lost 0 bases, with 14 bases spanning the gap. This chain's CDR3 is CASSLLRGDLNTEAFF. The CDR3 nucleotides read TGCGCCAGCAGCTTACTCAGGGGCGATCTGAACACTGAAGCTTTCTTT.

This clonotype came up many times. The chain couples TRBV29-1 to TRBJ1-3; 8 bases match TRBD1. The V gene's germline CDR1 is SQVTM and CDR2 ANQGSEA. V dropped 5 bases and J dropped 2; count of bases not matched to a gene: 2. CDR3 length: 13 residues. The CDR3 here is CSVPDRAGNTIYF. For the CDR3, the DNA is TGCAGCGTTCCGGACAGGGCTGGAAACACCATATATTTT.

This clonotype occurred once. The chain joins TRBV30 to TRBJ1-1; D perhaps matches TRBD1 (5 bases). The CDR3 is made up of 14 amino acids. The V and J ends lost 2 bases and 0 bases respectively, with 10 bases between them. Looked up from germline, CDR1 is GTSNPN and CDR2 is SVGIG (reference sequence). Here the CDR3 reads CAWSPGRLNTEAFF. The CDR3 region has the DNA TGTGCCTGGAGTCCAGGGAGATTGAACACTGAAGCTTTCTTT.

This clonotype was observed at least ten times. The V call is TRBV12-3 or TRBV12-4, the J call TRBJ2-2; D tentatively fits TRBD1 or TRBD2 (5 bases each). The CDR3 is 14 residues long. The ends were cut back, 6 bases at V and 3 bases at J, with 11 bases in the middle. This CDR3 is CASSLGTDTGELFF. DNA of the CDR3: TGTGCCAGCAGCCTCGGGACGGACACCGGGGAGCTGTTTTTT.

This clonotype was seen more than once but under ten times. The V gene is TRBV20-1, the J gene TRBJ1-1; 7 nucleotides match TRBD1. The CDR3 is 14 residues long. Germline V lookup: CDR1 DFQATT, CDR2 SNEGSKA (reference sequence). The ends lost 3 bases at V and 5 bases at J; junction bases unmatched: 9. DNA of the CDR3: TGCAGTGCTAGTGGAAGAGGGGGCGTGACTGAAGCTTTCTTT. This codes for CSASGRGGVTEAFF.

The chain is built from TRBV20-1 and TRBJ2-7; TRBD2 agrees at 12 bases. There are 14 residues in the CDR3. V was clipped by 1 base and J by 2 bases; unmatched bases: 0. CDR1 DFQATT and CDR2 SNEGSKA come from the germline V gene (reference sequence). This chain's CDR3 is CSARASGGAYEQYF. The CDR3 coding sequence is TGCAGTGCTAGAGCTAGCGGGGGGGCCTACGAGCAGTACTTC.

This clonotype was recorded at least ten times. The chain has TRBV6-1 and TRBJ1-1, with 7 bases matching TRBD1. V trimming: 7 bases; J trimming: 1 base; junction bases outside the gene matches: 9. Germline V gene data show CDR1 as MNHNS and CDR2 as SASEGT. The CDR3 has 15 amino acids. In DNA, the CDR3 is TGTGCCAGCACCCGCGTCGACAGGGCGAACACTGAAGCTTTCTTT. It is translated as CASTRVDRANTEAFF.

This clonotype was found many times. The CDR3 reads CASSYITGVRTEAFF. The CDR3 DNA is TGCGCCAGCAGCTATATTACAGGGGTTAGGACTGAAGCTTTCTTT. This chain uses TRBV5-1 with TRBJ1-1; 7 bases are a match to TRBD1. V lost 3 bases and J lost 5; bases outside the gene matches: 10. The CDR3 is 15 residues long. The germline CDR1 and CDR2 sequences are SGHRS and YFSETQ.

In regard to this clonotype: As the CDR3 is not closed by the conserved phenylalanine or tryptophan, this likely results from a read error. The limits of the CDR3 on the DNA are not certain, so only TCRdb's listed CDR3 is given. V and J are TRBV7-8 and TRBJ1-1. Germline V lookup: CDR1 SGHVS, CDR2 FQNEAQ. Ends included, the CDR3 has 13 residues. The CDR3 loop reads CASSLSGFTEACV.

This clonotype was seen many times. CDR3 region: CASSWQGAYEQYF. The CDR3 nucleotides read TGTGCCAGCAGTTGGCAGGGGGCCTACGAGCAGTACTTC. This chain uses TRBV6-5 with TRBJ2-7; 7 bases are shared with TRBD1. This CDR3 region has 13 residues. V was pared by 4 bases and J by 2 bases, with 2 bases of the junction left unmatched. Looked up from germline, CDR1 is MNHEY and CDR2 is SVGAGI.

This clonotype was counted many times. This rearrangement joins TRBV2 to TRBJ1-1; no firm D call. V dropped 6 bases and J dropped 1 base, with 15 bases sitting between them. The CDR3 runs to 15 residues. The V gene's germline CDR1 is SNHLY and CDR2 FYNNEI. This CDR3 reads CASSPLVEWNTEAFF. CDR3 coding DNA: TGTGCCAGCAGCCCCCTGGTGGAGTGGAACACTGAAGCTTTCTTT. Full variable domain (outside the CDR3, taken from reference TRBV2 and TRBJ1-1): EPEVTQTPSHQVTQMGQEVILRCVPISNHLYFYWYRQILGQKVEFLVSFYNNEISEKSEIFDDQFSVERPDGSNFTLKIRSTKLEDSAMYFCASSPLVEWNTEAFFGQGTRLTVV.

A word on this clonotype: A read error may account for a junction end that differs from germline. This rearrangement joins TRBV7-3 to TRBJ2-2, with TRBD2 as a possible D gene (5 bases). CDR3 length: 13 amino acids. Looked up from germline, CDR1 is SGHTA and CDR2 is FQGTGA. CDR3 in amino acids: CASSLTPTGDLFF. DNA of the CDR3: TGTGCCAGCAGCTTAACACCCACCGGGGATCTGTTTTTT. Based on the CDR3 plus reference TRBV7-3 and TRBJ2-2, the full variable domain is GAGVSQTPSNKVTEKGKYVELRCDPISGHTALYWYRQSLGQGPEFLIYFQGTGAADDSGLPNDRFFAVRPEGSVSTLKIQRTERGDSAVYLCASSLTPTGDLFFGEGSRLTVL.

This clonotype was recorded at least ten times. This chain connects TRBV12-3 or TRBV12-4 to TRBJ2-7, with a possible D match to TRBD2 (6 bases). This CDR3 has 13 amino acids. Between the trimmed V and J ends, which lost 3 bases and 6 bases, there was a span of 12 bases. The CDR3 DNA reads as TGTGCCAGCAGTTTTTTGGAGGGGATCGAGCAGTACTTC. Its translation is CASSFLEGIEQYF.